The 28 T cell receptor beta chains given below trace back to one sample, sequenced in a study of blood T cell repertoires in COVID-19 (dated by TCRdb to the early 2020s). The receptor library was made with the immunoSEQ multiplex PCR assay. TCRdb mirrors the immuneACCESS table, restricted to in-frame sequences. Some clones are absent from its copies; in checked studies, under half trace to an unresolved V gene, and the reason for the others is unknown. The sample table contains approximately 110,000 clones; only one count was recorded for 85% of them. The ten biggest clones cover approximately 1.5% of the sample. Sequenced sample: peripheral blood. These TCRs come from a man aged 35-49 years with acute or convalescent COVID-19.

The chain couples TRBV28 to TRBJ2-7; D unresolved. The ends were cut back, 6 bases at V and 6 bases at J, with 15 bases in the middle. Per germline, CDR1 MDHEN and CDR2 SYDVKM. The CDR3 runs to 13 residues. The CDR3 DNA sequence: TGTGCCAGCAGGCAACCTATTGTCCGCGAGCAGTACTTC. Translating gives CASRQPIVREQYF.

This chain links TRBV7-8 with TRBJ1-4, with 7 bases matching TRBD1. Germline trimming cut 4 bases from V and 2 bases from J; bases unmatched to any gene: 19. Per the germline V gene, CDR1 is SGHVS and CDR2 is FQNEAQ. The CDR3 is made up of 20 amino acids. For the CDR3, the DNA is TGTGCCAGCAGCTCCTCCTTCCAAGGACAGGCAGAGGGTACTAATGAAAAACTGTTTTTT. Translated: CASSSSFQGQAEGTNEKLFF.

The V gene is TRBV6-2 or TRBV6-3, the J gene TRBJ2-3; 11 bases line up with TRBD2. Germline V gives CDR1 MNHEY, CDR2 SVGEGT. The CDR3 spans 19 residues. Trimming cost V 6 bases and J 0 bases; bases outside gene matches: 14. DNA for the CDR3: TGTGCCAGCAGCTTGACTAGCGGGGCCTTAATTACTAGCACAGATACGCAGTATTTT. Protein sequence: CASSLTSGALITSTDTQYF.

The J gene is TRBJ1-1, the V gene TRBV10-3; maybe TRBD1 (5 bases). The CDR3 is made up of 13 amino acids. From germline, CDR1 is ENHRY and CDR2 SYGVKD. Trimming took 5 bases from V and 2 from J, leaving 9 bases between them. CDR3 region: CAISKGDNTEAFF. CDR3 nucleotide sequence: TGTGCCATCAGTAAAGGGGATAACACTGAAGCTTTCTTT.

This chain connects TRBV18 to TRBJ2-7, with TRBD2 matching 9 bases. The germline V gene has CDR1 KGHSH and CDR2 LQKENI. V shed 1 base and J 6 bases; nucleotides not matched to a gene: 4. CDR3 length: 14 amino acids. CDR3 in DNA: TGTGCCAGCTCACCACAACCTAGCGGGACCGAGCAGTACTTC. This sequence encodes CASSPQPSGTEQYF.

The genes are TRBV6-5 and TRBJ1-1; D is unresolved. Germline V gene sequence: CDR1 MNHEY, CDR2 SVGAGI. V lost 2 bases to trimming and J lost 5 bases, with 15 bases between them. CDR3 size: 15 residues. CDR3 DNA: TGTGCCAGCAGTTACGTGTCGGGAGGATCTACTGAAGCTTTCTTT. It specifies CASSYVSGGSTEAFF.

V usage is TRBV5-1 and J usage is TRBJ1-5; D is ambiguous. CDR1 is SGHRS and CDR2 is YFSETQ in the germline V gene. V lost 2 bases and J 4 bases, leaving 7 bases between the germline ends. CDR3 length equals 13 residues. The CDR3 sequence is CASSFDINQPQHF. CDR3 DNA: TGCGCCAGCAGCTTCGACATAAATCAGCCCCAGCATTTT. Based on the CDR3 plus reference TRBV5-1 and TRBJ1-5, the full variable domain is KAGVTQTPRYLIKTRGQQVTLSCSPISGHRSVSWYQQTPGQGLQFLFEYFSETQRNKGNFPGRFSGRQFSNSRSEMNVSTLELGDSALYLCASSFDINQPQHFGDGTRLSIL.

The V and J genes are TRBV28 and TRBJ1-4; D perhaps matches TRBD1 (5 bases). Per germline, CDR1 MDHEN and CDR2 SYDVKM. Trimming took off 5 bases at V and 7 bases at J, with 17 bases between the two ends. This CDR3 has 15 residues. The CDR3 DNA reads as TGTGCCAGCAGTCCGGCGGGAGGGGACCTTGAAAAACTGTTTTTT. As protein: CASSPAGGDLEKLFF.

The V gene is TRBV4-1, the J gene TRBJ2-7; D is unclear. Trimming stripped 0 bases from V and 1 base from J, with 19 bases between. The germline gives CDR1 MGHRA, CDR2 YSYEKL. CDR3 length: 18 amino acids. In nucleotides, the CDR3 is TGCGCCAGCAGCCAAGATCCCTCCGGTGGAGTCTTTTCCTACGAGCAGTACTTC. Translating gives CASSQDPSGGVFSYEQYF.

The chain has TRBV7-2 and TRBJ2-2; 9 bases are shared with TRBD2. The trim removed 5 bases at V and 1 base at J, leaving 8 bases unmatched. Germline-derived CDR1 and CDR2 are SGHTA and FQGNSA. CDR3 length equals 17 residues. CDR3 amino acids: CASSAQRGAVNTGELFF. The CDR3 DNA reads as TGTGCCAGCAGCGCCCAGCGGGGGGCCGTGAACACCGGGGAGCTGTTTTTT.

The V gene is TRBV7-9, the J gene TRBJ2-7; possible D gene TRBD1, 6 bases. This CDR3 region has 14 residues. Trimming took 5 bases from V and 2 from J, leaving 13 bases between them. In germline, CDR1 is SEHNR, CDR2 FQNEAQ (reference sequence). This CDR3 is CASSHPDRTYEQYF. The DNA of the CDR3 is TGTGCCAGCAGCCACCCTGACAGGACCTACGAGCAGTACTTC.

The CDR3 DNA is TGTGCCAGCAGCTACCTCCTTAATGAGCAGTTCTTC. Protein product: CASSYLLNEQFF. V usage is TRBV6-6 and J usage is TRBJ2-1; D call uncertain. The germline gives CDR1 MNHNY, CDR2 SVGAGI (reference sequence). CDR3 size: 12 residues. The ends were cut back, 6 bases at V and 7 bases at J, with 10 bases in the middle.

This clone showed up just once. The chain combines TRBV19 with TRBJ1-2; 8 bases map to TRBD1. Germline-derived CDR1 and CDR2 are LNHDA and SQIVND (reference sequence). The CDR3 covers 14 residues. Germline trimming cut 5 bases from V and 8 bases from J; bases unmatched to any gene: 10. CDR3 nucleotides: TGTGCCAGTAGTGCCTACACAGGGGGGAACGGCTACACCTTC. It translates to CASSAYTGGNGYTF.

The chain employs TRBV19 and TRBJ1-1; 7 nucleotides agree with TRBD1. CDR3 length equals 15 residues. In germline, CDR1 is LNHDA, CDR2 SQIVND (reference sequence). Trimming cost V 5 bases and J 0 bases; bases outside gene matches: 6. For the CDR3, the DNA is TGTGCCAGTAGTCTTTCACAGGGGATGAACACTGAAGCTTTCTTT. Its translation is CASSLSQGMNTEAFF.

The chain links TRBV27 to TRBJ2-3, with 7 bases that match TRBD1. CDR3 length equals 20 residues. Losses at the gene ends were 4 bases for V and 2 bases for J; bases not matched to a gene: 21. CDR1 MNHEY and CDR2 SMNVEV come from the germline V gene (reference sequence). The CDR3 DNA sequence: TGTGCCAGCAGTTCGGGCTTATGGAGTGGGACAGAAAAACTCACAGATACGCAGTATTTT. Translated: CASSSGLWSGTEKLTDTQYF.

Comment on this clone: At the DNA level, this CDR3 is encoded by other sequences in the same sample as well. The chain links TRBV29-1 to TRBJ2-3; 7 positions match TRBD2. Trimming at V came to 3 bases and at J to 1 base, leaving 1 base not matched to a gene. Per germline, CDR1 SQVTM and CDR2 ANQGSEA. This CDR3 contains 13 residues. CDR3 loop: CSVDRGGTDTQYF. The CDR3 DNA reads TGCAGCGTTGATCGGGGGGGCACAGATACGCAGTATTTT.

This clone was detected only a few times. This CDR3 reads CASSFRSGVSPLHF. CDR3 in DNA: TGTGCCAGCAGCTTCCGCTCGGGGGTCTCACCCCTCCACTTT. The chain links TRBV13 to TRBJ1-6; tentative D call: TRBD1 (5 bases). Germline values: CDR1 PRHDT, CDR2 FYEKMQ (reference sequence). Trimming stripped 3 bases from V and 10 bases from J, with 13 bases between. The CDR3 covers 14 residues. Full variable domain (remainder filled in from reference TRBV13 and TRBJ1-6): AAGVIQSPRHLIKEKRETATLKCYPIPRHDTVYWYQQGPGQDPQFLISFYEKMQSDKGSIPDRFSAQQFSDYHSELNMSSLELGDSALYFCASSFRSGVSPLHFGNGTRLTVT.

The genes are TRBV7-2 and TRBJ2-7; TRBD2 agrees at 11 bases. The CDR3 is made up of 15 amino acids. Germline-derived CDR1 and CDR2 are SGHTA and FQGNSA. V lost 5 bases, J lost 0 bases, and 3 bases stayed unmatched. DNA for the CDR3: TGTGCCAGCAGCGACACTAGCGGGAGCTCCTACGAGCAGTACTTC. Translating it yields CASSDTSGSSYEQYF.

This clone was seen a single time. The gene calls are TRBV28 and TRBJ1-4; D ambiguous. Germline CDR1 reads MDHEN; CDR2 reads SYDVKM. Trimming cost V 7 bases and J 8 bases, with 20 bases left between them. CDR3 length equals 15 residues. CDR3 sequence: CASMHSGTAREKLFF. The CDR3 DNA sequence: TGTGCCAGCATGCACAGCGGCACCGCACGAGAAAAACTGTTTTTT.

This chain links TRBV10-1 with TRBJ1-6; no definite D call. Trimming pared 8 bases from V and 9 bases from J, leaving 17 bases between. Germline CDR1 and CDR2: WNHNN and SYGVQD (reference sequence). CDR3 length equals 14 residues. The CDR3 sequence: CASFSGYGLSPLHF. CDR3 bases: TGCGCCAGCTTTTCGGGGTACGGGCTTTCACCCCTCCACTTT.

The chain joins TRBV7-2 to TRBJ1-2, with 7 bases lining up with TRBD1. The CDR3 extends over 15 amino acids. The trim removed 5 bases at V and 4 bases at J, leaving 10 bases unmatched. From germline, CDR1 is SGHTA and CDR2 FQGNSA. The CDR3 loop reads CASSPGQVNSYGYTF. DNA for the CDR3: TGTGCCAGCAGCCCAGGACAGGTTAATAGCTATGGCTACACCTTC.

The CDR3 reads CASSFRGHQPQHF. The CDR3 coding sequence is TGTGCCAGCAGCTTCAGGGGGCATCAGCCCCAGCATTTT. The chain carries TRBV13 and TRBJ1-5; 8 positions agree with TRBD1. CDR3 length equals 13 residues. Germline assignment: CDR1 PRHDT and CDR2 FYEKMQ (reference sequence). V shed 3 bases, J shed 5 bases, and the junction held 0 bases outside the gene matches.

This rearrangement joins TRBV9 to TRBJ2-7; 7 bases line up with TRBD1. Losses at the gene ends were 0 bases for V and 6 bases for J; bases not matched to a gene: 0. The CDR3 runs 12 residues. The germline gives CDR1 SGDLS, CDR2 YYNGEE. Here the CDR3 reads CASSVGDSEQYF. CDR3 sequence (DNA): TGTGCCAGCAGCGTAGGGGACAGCGAGCAGTACTTC.

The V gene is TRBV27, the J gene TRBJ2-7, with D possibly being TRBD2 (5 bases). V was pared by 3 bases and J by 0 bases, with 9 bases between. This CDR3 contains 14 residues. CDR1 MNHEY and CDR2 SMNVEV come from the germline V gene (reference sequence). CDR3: CASSLSGPSYEQYF. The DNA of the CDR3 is TGTGCCAGCAGTTTGAGCGGCCCCTCCTACGAGCAGTACTTC.

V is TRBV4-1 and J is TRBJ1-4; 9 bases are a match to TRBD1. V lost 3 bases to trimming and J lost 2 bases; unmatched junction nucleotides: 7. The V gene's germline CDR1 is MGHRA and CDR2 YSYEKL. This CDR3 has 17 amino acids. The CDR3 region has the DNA TGCGCCAGCAGCCATTTCGGGACAGGGCGGACTAATGAAAAACTGTTTTTT. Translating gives CASSHFGTGRTNEKLFF.

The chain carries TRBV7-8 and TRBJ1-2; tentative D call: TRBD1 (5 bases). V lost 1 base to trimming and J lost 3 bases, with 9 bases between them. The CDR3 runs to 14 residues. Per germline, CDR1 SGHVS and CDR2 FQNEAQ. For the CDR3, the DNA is TGTGCCAGCAGCTTAGGGTTACAGGACTATGGCTACACCTTC. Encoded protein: CASSLGLQDYGYTF.

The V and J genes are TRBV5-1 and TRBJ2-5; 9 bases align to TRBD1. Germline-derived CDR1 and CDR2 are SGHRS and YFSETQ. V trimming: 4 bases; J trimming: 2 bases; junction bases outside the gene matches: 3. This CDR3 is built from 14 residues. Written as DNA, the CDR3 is TGCGCCAGCAGCCAGGGACAGGGACAAGAGACCCAGTACTTC. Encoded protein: CASSQGQGQETQYF.

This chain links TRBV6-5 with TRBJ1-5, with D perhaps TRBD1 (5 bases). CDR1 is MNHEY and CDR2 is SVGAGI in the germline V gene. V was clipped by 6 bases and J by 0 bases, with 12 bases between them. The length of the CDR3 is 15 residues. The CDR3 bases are TGTGCCAGCAGCAGACAGAGTATTAGCAATCAGCCCCAGCATTTT. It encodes CASSRQSISNQPQHF.